This TCR beta chain emerged from a study of shared clonotypes between healthy human individuals. Study summary: Each donor had three CD4 naive, three CD4 memory, two CD8 naive and one CD8 memory plate. Study-level results: Of the naive CD4 clonotypes, approximately 5% were shared across several donors.

CD4+ cell separation produced CD45RA+ naive and CD45RA-negative memory subsets. The CDR3 runs to 17 residues. CDR1 MNHEY and CDR2 SMNVEV come from the germline V gene (reference sequence). After removal of 10 bases from V and 7 bases from J, the junction contained 21 bases not matched to a gene. A remark on this clone: The antigen is unknown.

Running of the assay took place at deep level. This table comes from immunoSEQ multiplex PCR, and its TCRdb copy is limited to in-frame clones, with some not included. The data contain approximately 2,300,000 clones, less than 95% of them singletons. This sequence originates from a man between 18 and 35 years old in good health. Some clones in this sample may be carry-over from other donors' samples. The chain links TRBV27 to TRBJ2-7, with 11 bases aligning to TRBD2. The sequenced sample was naive CD4+ T cells from PBMCs. Stated subset: CD45RA+ positively selected. In DNA, the CDR3 is TGTGCCATCATCCTAAGGTTAGCGGGAGGGCGTTCGAGTGAGCAGTACTTC. Translating it yields CAIILRLAGGRSSEQYF.